The rows below give T cell receptor beta chains drawn from one sample of a study of blood T cell repertoires in COVID-19. TCRdb's table, derived via immunoSEQ multiplex PCR, lists solely in-frame clones and lacks some. The sample lists tens of thousands of clones, approximately 80% occurring once. The sequenced sample consisted of peripheral blood. These receptors all come from a man aged 45-60 years with acute or convalescent COVID-19. Each CDR3 is given with its conserved first and last residue. D genes are given only for firm matches. The size entry is marked missing in some rows and otherwise reads once, few, many or a size class.

TRBJ2-1 | TRBV24-1 | NA | NA | CAAGSGEQFF | TGTGCTGCCGGGAGTGGGGAGCAGTTCTTC
TRBJ1-1 | TRBV28 | NA | NA | CASSLVGEAFF | TGTGCCAGCAGTTTAGTGGGAGAGGCTTTCTTT
TRBJ2-2 | TRBV19 | NA | NA | CASTTRILTGELFF | TGTGCCAGTACCACTAGAATACTCACCGGGGAGCTGTTTTTT
TRBJ1-1 | TRBV7-9 | NA | TRBD1 | CASSHGQGENTEAFF | TGTGCCAGCAGCCATGGACAGGGGGAGAACACTGAAGCTTTCTTT
TRBJ2-7 | TRBV20-1 | NA | TRBD2 | CSASSPAAGGSYEQYF | TGCAGTGCTAGTAGCCCGGCCGCGGGAGGATCATACGAGCAGTACTTC
TRBJ2-6 | TRBV3-1/TRBV3-2 | once | NA | CASSPSGVFGANVLTF | TGTGCCAGCAGCCCCTCAGGGGTCTTTGGGGCCAACGTCCTGACTTTC
TRBJ2-1 | TRBV5-5 | NA | NA | CASSLGWPNRDEQFF | TGTGCCAGCAGCTTGGGCTGGCCGAATCGGGATGAGCAGTTCTTC
TRBJ1-6 | TRBV6-6 | NA | NA | CASSYVGGSNSPLHF | TGTGCCAGCAGTTACGTCGGGGGGTCGAATTCACCCCTCCACTTT
TRBJ2-3 | TRBV20-1 | once | TRBD1 | CSASRGQAITDTQYF | TGCAGTGCTAGTAGGGGACAGGCGATCACAGATACGCAGTATTTT
TRBJ2-1 | TRBV29-1 | NA | NA | CSVEEMGRSPNEQFF | TGCAGCGTTGAAGAAATGGGTCGGAGCCCCAATGAGCAGTTCTTC
TRBJ1-1 | TRBV5-1 | NA | TRBD1 | CASSNSGQGNTEAFF | TGCGCCAGCAGCAATAGCGGACAGGGGAACACTGAAGCTTTCTTT
TRBJ2-5 | TRBV5-1 | NA | NA | CASSLGGETLGKTQYF | TGCGCCAGCAGCCTGGGTGGGGAGACACTCGGGAAGACCCAGTACTTC
TRBJ1-2 | TRBV6-2/TRBV6-3 | NA | TRBD1 | CASSTGTGFPNYGYTF | TGTGCCAGCAGTACCGGGACAGGCTTTCCTAACTATGGCTACACCTTC
TRBJ1-1 | TRBV10-3 | NA | NA | CAIRGGPNTEAFF | TGTGCCATCAGGGGGGGGCCGAACACTGAAGCTTTCTTT
TRBJ1-2 | TRBV4-3 | few | NA | CASSQAGETYGYTF | TGCGCCAGCAGCCAAGCGGGGGAAACTTATGGCTACACCTTC
TRBJ2-5 | TRBV7-9 | NA | NA | CASSFKGETQYF | TGTGCCAGCAGCTTTAAGGGGGAGACCCAGTACTTC
TRBJ2-1 | TRBV4-1 | few | NA | CASSQVPGVSYNEQFF | TGCGCCAGCAGCCAAGTTCCGGGGGTCTCCTACAATGAGCAGTTCTTC
TRBJ2-1 | TRBV11-2 | NA | TRBD2 | CASSQRLAGESNEQFF | TGTGCCAGCAGCCAGAGACTAGCGGGAGAGTCCAATGAGCAGTTCTTC
TRBJ1-2 | TRBV5-5 | NA | NA | CASSLDIYGYTF | TGTGCCAGCAGCTTGGATATCTATGGCTACACCTTC
TRBJ1-5 | TRBV5-5 | NA | NA | CASSLVVGVGQPQHF | TGTGCCAGCAGCTTGGTTGTAGGGGTCGGTCAGCCCCAGCATTTT
TRBJ2-5 | TRBV7-8 | NA | TRBD2 | CASSHGTSGAQETQYF | TGTGCCAGCAGCCACGGGACTAGCGGGGCCCAAGAGACCCAGTACTTC
TRBJ1-2 | TRBV29-1 | NA | NA | CSVELGGANYGYTF | TGCAGCGTTGAACTTGGAGGGGCTAACTATGGCTACACCTTC
TRBJ2-7 | TRBV30 | NA | NA | CAWRSSYEQYF | TGTGCCTGGAGGAGCTCCTACGAGCAGTACTTC
TRBJ2-2 | TRBV9 | NA | TRBD2 | CASTRGENTGELFF | TGTGCCAGCACCCGGGGGGAGAACACCGGGGAGCTGTTTTTT
TRBJ2-3 | TRBV11-3 | once | NA | CASSFGGVTDTQYF | TGTGCCAGCAGCTTTGGCGGTGTGACAGATACGCAGTATTTT
TRBJ1-2 | TRBV27 | NA | TRBD1 | CASSLSGTGGVYGYTF | TGTGCCAGCAGCTTATCCGGGACAGGGGGCGTCTATGGCTACACCTTC
TRBJ2-3 | TRBV5-1 | NA | NA | CASSDLLTDTQYF | TGCGCCAGCAGCGACTTGCTCACAGATACGCAGTATTTT
TRBJ2-1 | TRBV5-5 | NA | NA | CASSPGSDLEQFF | TGTGCCAGCAGCCCGGGGTCGGACCTTGAGCAGTTCTTC
TRBJ2-5 | TRBV24-1 | NA | TRBD1 | CATSDPGQLETQYF | TGTGCCACCAGTGATCCGGGACAGCTAGAGACCCAGTACTTC
TRBJ2-7 | TRBV9 | few | NA | CASAPWSCSGYWQYF | TGTGCCAGCGCGCCGTGGAGCTGCAGCGGGTATTGGCAGTACTTC
TRBJ2-3 | TRBV6-6 | few | NA | CASKPVGGITDTQYF | TGTGCCAGCAAACCGGTGGGGGGAATCACAGATACGCAGTATTTT
TRBJ2-1 | TRBV6-2/TRBV6-3 | NA | TRBD2 | CASSYWGTSGSNEQFF | TGTGCCAGCAGTTACTGGGGGACTAGCGGGAGTAATGAGCAGTTCTTC
TRBJ2-7 | TRBV4-2 | NA | TRBD2 | CASSQKRTSEAYEQYF | TGTGCCAGCAGCCAAAAGCGAACTAGCGAGGCCTACGAGCAGTACTTC
TRBJ2-2 | TRBV7-3 | NA | NA | CASSLNRDGELFF | TGTGCCAGCAGCTTAAACAGGGACGGGGAGCTGTTTTTT
TRBJ1-4 | TRBV19 | NA | NA | CASTTTGSGEKLFF | TGTGCCAGTACCACGACAGGCTCGGGCGAAAAACTGTTTTTT
TRBJ2-5 | TRBV28 | once | TRBD2 | CASSLGRGGKTQYF | TGTGCCAGCAGTCTCGGGCGGGGGGGAAAGACCCAGTACTTC
TRBJ1-2 | TRBV6-6 | NA | NA | CASSTDKANYGYTF | TGTGCCAGCAGTACTGACAAAGCTAACTATGGCTACACCTTC
TRBJ1-2 | TRBV7-2 | few | NA | CASSRGQGYGYTF | TGTGCCAGCAGCCGTGGACAAGGCTATGGCTACACCTTC
TRBJ1-2 | TRBV11-2 | NA | NA | CASSPGQLYGYTF | TGTGCCAGCAGCCCAGGACAGCTCTATGGCTACACCTTC
TRBJ1-5 | TRBV28 | NA | NA | CASSLLAVNQPQHF | TGTGCCAGCAGTTTATTGGCAGTCAATCAGCCCCAGCATTTT
TRBJ2-7 | TRBV6-5 | few | NA | CASSSPGQTRYEQYF | TGTGCCAGCAGTTCCCCTGGGCAAACCCGCTACGAGCAGTACTTC
TRBJ1-5 | TRBV5-1 | NA | NA | CASSPTGVQPQHF | TGCGCCAGCAGCCCTACAGGAGTCCAGCCCCAGCATTTT
TRBJ1-1 | TRBV5-6 | NA | NA | CASSLGSRGEAFF | TGTGCCAGCAGCTTGGGGTCTAGGGGTGAAGCTTTCTTT
TRBJ2-7 | TRBV11-2 | NA | NA | CASSLVAWRDEQYF | TGTGCCAGCAGCTTAGTCGCCTGGCGGGACGAGCAGTACTTC
TRBJ1-5 | TRBV2 | few | TRBD1 | CASSDSGTDFTGEIQPQHF | TGTGCCAGCAGTGACTCCGGGACAGACTTTACTGGGGAAATTCAGCCCCAGCATTTT